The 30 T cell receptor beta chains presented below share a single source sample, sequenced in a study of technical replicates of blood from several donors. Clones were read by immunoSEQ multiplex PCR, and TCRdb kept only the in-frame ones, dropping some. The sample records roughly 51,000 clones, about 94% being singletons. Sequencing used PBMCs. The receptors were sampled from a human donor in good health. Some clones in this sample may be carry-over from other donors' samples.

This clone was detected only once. CDR3 region: CATQPGGGGQPQHF. The CDR3 DNA sequence: TGTGCCACCCAACCGGGGGGCGGGGGTCAGCCCCAGCATTTT. V usage is TRBV19 and J usage is TRBJ1-5; tentatively, D is TRBD1 (6 bases). The CDR3 contains 14 residues. Germline V gives CDR1 LNHDA, CDR2 SQIVND (reference sequence). Trimming took off 10 bases at V and 6 bases at J, with 19 bases between the two ends.

Here the CDR3 DNA reads TGCGCCAGCAGCGCAGGGCACGAGCAGTACTTC. Protein product: CASSAGHEQYF. The chain links TRBV5-1 to TRBJ2-7, with D maybe TRBD1 (5 bases). CDR3 length: 11 amino acids. Germline values: CDR1 SGHRS, CDR2 YFSETQ. Deletions cut 4 bases from V and 5 bases from J, with 7 bases between.

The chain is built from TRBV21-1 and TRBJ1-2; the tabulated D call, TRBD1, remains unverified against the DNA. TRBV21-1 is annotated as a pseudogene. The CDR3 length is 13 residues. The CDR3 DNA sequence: TGTGCCAGCCCCAGGAAGGGGGCAGGTGGCTACACCTTC. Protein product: CASPRKGAGGYTF.

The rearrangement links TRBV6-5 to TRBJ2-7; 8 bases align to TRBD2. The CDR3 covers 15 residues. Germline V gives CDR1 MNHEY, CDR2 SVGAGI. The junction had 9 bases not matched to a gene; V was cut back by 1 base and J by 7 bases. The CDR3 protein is CASSYFVGGAGEQYF. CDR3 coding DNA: TGTGCCAGCAGTTACTTCGTCGGGGGGGCAGGAGAGCAGTACTTC.

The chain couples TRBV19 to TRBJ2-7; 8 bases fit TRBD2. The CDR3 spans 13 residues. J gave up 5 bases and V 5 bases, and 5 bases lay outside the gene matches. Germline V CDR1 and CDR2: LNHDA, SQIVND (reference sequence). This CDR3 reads CASSLGLADEQYF. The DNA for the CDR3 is TGTGCCAGTAGTTTAGGACTAGCCGACGAGCAGTACTTC.

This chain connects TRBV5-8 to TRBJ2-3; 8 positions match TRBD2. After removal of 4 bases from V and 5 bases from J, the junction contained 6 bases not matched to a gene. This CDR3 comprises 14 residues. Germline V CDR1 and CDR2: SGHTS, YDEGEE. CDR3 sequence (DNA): TGTGCCAGCAGCCCTAGCGGGTACGGAGATACGCAGTATTTT. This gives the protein CASSPSGYGDTQYF.

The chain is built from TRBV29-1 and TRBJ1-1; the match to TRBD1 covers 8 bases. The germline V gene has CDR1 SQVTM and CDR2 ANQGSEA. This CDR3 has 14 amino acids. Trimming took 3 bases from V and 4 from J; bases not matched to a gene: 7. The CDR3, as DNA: TGCAGCGTTGACTCAGACAGGGGTGGCACTGAAGCTTTCTTT. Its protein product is CSVDSDRGGTEAFF.

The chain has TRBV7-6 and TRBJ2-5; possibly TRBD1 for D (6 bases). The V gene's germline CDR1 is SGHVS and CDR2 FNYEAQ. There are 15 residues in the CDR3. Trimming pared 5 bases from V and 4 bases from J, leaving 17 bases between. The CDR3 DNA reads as TGTGCCAGCAGCCCACAGGGTGCTAGGGGAGAGACCCAGTACTTC. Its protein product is CASSPQGARGETQYF.

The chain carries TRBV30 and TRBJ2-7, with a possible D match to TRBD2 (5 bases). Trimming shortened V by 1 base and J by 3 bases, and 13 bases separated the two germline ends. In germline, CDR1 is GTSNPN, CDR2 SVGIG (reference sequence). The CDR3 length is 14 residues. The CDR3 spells CAWSGEVGGYEQYF. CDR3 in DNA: TGTGCCTGGAGTGGAGAGGTTGGAGGCTACGAGCAGTACTTC.

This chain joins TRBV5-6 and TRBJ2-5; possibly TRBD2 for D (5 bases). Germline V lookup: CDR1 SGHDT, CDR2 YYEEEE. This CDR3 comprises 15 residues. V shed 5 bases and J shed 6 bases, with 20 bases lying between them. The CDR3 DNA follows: TGTGCCAGCAGAAATACGGAGGAAGCTTTAAAGACCCAGTACTTC. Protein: CASRNTEEALKTQYF.

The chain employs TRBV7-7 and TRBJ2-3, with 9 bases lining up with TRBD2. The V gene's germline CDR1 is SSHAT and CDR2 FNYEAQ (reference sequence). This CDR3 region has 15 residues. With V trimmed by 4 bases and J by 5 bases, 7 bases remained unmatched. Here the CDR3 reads CASSSRGGPEDTQYF. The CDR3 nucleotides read TGTGCCAGCAGCTCGCGGGGGGGCCCCGAAGATACGCAGTATTTT.

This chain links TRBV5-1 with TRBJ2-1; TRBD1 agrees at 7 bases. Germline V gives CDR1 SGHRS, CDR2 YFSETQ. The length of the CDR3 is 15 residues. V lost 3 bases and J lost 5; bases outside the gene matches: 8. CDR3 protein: CASSYRQGMDNEQFF. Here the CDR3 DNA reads TGCGCCAGCAGCTACCGACAGGGAATGGACAATGAGCAGTTCTTC.

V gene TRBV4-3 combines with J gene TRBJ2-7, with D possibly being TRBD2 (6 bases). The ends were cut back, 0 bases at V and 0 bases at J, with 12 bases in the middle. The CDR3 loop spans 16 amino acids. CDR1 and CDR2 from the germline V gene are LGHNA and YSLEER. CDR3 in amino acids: CASSQDHAGTSYEQYF. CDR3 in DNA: TGCGCCAGCAGCCAAGATCATGCGGGGACCTCCTACGAGCAGTACTTC.

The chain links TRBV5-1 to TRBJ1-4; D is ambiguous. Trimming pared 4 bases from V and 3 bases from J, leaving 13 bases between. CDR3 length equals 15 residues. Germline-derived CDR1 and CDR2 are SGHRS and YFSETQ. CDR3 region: CASSTTGWANEKLFF. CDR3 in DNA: TGCGCCAGCAGCACCACGGGGTGGGCTAATGAAAAACTGTTTTTT. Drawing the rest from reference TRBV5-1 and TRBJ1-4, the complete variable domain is KAGVTQTPRYLIKTRGQQVTLSCSPISGHRSVSWYQQTPGQGLQFLFEYFSETQRNKGNFPGRFSGRQFSNSRSEMNVSTLELGDSALYLCASSTTGWANEKLFFGSGTQLSVL.

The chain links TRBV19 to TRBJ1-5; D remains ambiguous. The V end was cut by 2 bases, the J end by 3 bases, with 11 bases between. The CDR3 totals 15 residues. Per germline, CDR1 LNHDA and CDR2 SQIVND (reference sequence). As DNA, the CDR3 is TGTGCCAGTAGTATATCGGCCGACTACAATCAGCCCCAGCATTTT. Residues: CASSISADYNQPQHF.

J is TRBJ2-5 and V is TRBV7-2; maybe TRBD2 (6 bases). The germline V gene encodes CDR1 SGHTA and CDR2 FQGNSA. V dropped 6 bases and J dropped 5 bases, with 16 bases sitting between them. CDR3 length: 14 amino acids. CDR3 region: CASSPGGGVETQYF. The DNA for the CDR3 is TGTGCCAGCAGTCCCGGTGGAGGGGTGGAGACCCAGTACTTC.

This CDR3 reads CSVVGLAGGENSYNEQFF. In DNA, the CDR3 is TGCAGCGTTGTCGGTCTAGCGGGGGGGGAGAACTCCTACAATGAGCAGTTCTTC. V usage is TRBV29-1 and J usage is TRBJ2-1; TRBD2 aligns across 12 bases. The V gene end was trimmed by 4 bases and the J gene end by 0 bases; junction bases not matched to a gene: 10. The germline V gene has CDR1 SQVTM and CDR2 ANQGSEA. The CDR3 extends over 18 amino acids.

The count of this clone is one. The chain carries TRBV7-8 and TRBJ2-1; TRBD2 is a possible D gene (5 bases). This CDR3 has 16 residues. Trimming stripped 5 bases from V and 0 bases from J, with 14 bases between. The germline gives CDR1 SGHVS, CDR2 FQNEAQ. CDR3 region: CASSRELEVSYNEQFF. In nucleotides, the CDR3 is TGTGCCAGCAGCCGCGAGTTGGAGGTCTCCTACAATGAGCAGTTCTTC.

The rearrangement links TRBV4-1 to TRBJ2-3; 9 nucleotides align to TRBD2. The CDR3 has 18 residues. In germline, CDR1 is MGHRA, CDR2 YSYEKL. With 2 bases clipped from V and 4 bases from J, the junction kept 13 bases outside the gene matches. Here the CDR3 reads CASSQNHKRGARPDTQYF. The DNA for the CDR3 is TGCGCCAGCAGCCAAAACCACAAGCGGGGGGCGAGGCCAGATACGCAGTATTTT.

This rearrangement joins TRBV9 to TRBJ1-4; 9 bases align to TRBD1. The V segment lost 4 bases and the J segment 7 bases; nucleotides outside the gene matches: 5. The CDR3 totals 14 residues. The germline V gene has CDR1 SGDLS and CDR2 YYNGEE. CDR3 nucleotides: TGTGCCAGCAGCTCGGACAGGGGATCTGAAAAACTGTTTTTT. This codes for CASSSDRGSEKLFF.

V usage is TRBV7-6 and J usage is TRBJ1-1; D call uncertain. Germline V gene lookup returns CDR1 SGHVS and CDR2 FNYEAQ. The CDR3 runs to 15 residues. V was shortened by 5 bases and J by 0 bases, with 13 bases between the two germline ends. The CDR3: CASSQALGVNTEAFF. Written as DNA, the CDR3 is TGTGCCAGCAGCCAAGCCCTCGGGGTGAACACTGAAGCTTTCTTT.

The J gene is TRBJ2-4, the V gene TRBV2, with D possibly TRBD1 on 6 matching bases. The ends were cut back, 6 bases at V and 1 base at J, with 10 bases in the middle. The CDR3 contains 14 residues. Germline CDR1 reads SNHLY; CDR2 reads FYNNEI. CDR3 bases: TGTGCCAGCAGGCGGACAGAGGCCAAAAACATTCAGTACTTC. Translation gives CASRRTEAKNIQYF.

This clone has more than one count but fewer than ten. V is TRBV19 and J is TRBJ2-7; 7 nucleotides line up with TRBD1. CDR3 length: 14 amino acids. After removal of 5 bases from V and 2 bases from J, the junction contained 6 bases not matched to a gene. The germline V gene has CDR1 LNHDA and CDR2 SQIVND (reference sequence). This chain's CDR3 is CASSLHGTAYEQYF. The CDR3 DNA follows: TGTGCCAGTAGTCTTCACGGGACAGCCTACGAGCAGTACTTC.

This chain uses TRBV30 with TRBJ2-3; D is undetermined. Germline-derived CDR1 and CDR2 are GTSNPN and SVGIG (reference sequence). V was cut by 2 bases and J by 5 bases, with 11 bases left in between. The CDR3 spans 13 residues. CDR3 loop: CAWSNRVEDTQYF. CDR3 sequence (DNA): TGTGCCTGGAGTAATCGGGTGGAAGATACGCAGTATTTT.

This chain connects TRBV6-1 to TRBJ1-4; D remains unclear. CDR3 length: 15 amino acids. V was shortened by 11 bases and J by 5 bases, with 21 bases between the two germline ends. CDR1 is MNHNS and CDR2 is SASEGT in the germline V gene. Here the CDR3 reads CAAGTTPSRNEKLFF. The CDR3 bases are TGTGCCGCGGGTACGACCCCGAGCCGAAATGAAAAACTGTTTTTT.

The CDR3 sequence: CASGSRTSGDFKETQYF. CDR3 sequence (DNA): TGTGCTAGTGGTTCCCGGACTAGCGGGGACTTTAAAGAGACCCAGTACTTC. V is TRBV12-5 and J is TRBJ2-5; 12 bases agree with TRBD2. J gave up 3 bases and V 4 bases, and 9 bases lay outside the gene matches. Looked up from germline, CDR1 is LGHNT and CDR2 is FRNRAP. The CDR3 covers 17 residues.

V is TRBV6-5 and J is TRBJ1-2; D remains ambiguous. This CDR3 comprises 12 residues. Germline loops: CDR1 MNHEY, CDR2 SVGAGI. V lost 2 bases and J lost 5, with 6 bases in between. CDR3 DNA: TGTGCCAGCAGTTACCGGGGTTATGGCTACACCTTC. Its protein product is CASSYRGYGYTF.

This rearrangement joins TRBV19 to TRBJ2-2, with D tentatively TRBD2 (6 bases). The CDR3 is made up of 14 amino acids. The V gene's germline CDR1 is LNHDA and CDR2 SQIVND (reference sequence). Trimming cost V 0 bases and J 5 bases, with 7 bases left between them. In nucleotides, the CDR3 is TGTGCCAGTAGTATAGATCGGGGGACCGGGGAGCTGTTTTTT. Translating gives CASSIDRGTGELFF.

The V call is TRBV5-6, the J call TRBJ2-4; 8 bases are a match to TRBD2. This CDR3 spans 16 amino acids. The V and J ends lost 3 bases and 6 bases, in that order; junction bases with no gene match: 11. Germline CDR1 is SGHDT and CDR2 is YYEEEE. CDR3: CASSSGGWGAGNIQYF. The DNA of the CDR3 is TGTGCCAGCAGCTCGGGAGGGTGGGGCGCGGGAAACATTCAGTACTTC.

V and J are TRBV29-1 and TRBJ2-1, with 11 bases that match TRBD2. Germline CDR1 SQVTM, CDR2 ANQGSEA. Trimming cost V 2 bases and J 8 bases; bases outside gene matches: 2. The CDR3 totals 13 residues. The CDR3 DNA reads TGCAGCGTTGAATTACTAGCGGGGGATGAGCAGTTCTTC. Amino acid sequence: CSVELLAGDEQFF.